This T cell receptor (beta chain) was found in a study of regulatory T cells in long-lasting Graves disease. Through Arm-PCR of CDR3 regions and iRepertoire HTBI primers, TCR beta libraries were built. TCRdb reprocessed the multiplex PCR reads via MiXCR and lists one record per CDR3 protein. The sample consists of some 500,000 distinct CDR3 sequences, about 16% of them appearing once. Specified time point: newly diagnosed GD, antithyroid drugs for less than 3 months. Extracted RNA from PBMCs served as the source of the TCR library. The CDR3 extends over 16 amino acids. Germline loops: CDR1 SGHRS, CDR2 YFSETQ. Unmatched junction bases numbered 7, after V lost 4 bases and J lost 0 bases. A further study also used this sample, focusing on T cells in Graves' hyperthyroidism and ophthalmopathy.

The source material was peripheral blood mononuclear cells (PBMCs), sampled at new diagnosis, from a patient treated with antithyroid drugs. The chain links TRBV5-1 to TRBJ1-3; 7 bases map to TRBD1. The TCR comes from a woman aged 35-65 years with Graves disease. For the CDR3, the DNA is TGCGCCAGCAGCACAACCGGGACAGTCTCTGGAAACACCATATATTTT. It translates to CASSTTGTVSGNTIYF.